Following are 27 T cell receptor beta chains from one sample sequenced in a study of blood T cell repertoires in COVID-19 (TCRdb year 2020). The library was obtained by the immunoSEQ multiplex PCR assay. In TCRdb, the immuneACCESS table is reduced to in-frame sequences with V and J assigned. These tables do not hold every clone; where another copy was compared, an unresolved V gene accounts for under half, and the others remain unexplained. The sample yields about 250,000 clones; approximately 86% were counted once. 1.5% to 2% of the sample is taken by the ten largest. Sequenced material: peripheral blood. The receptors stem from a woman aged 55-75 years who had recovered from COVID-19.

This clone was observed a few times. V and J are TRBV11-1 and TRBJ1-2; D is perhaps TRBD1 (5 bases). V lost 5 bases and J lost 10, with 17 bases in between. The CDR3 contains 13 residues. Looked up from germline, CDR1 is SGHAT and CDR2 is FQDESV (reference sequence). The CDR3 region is CASSTAAGNYYTF. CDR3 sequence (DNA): TGTGCCAGCAGCACCGCGGCAGGGAACTACTACACCTTC.

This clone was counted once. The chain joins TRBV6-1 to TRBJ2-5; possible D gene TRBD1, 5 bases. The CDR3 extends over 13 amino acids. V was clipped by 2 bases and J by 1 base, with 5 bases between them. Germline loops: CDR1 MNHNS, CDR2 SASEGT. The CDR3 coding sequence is TGTGCCAGCAGTGAACAGGGCCAAGAGACCCAGTACTTC. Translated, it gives CASSEQGQETQYF.

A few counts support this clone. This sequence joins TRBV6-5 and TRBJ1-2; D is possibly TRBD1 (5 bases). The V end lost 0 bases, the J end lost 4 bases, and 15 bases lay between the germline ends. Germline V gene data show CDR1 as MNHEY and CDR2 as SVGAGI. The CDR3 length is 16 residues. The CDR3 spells CASSYSGEGSVYGYTF. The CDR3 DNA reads TGTGCCAGCAGTTACTCGGGGGAGGGTAGTGTCTATGGCTACACCTTC.

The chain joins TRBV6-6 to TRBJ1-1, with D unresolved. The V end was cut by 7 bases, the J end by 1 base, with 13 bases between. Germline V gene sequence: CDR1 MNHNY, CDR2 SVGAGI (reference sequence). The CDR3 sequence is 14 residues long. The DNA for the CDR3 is TGTGCCAGCAAGAGGGTCTTCGAGAACACTGAAGCTTTCTTT. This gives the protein CASKRVFENTEAFF.

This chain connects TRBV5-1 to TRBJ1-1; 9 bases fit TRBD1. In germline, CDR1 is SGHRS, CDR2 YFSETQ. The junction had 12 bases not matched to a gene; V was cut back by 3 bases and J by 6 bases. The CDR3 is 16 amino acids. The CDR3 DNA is TGCGCCAGCAGCTCACCGGGACAGGGAGGAACGGCTGAAGCTTTCTTT. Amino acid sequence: CASSSPGQGGTAEAFF.

For the CDR3, the DNA is TGTGCCAGCAGCCAACTACTGAGCGGGGGTTTGGACGAGCAGTACTTC. It encodes CASSQLLSGGLDEQYF. The V gene is TRBV11-2, the J gene TRBJ2-7, with 8 bases identical to TRBD2. CDR1 is SGHAT and CDR2 is FQNNGV in the germline V gene. This CDR3 has 16 amino acids. After removal of 5 bases from V and 5 bases from J, the junction contained 14 bases not matched to a gene.

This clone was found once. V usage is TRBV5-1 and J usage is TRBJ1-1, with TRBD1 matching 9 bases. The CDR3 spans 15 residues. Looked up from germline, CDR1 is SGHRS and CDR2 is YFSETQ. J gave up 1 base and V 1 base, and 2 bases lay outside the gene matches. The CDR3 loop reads CASSLLGQGNTEAFF. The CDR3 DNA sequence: TGCGCCAGCAGCTTGTTGGGACAGGGGAACACTGAAGCTTTCTTT.

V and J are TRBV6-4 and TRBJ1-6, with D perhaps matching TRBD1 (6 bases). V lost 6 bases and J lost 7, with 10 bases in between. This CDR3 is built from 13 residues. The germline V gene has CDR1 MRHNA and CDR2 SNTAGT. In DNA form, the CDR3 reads TGTGCCAGCAGCCAGGGGTTAAATTCACCCCTCCACTTT. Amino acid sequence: CASSQGLNSPLHF.

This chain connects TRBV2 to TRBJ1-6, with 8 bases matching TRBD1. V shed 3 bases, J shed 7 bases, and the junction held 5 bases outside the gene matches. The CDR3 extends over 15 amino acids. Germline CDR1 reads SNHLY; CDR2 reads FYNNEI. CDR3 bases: TGTGCCAGCAGTGAGTCAGGGGGCCGGAATTCACCCCTCCACTTT. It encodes CASSESGGRNSPLHF.

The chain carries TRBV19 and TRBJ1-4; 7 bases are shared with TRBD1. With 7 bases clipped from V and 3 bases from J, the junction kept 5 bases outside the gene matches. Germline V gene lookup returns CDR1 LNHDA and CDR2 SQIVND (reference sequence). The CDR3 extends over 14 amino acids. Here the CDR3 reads CASTRDSSNEKLFF. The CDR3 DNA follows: TGTGCCAGTACCAGGGACAGCTCTAATGAAAAACTGTTTTTT. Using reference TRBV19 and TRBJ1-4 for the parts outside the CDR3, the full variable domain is DGGITQSPKYLFRKEGQNVTLSCEQNLNHDAMYWYRQDPGQGLRLIYYSQIVNDFQKGDIAEGYSVSREKKESFPLTVTSAQKNPTAFYLCASTRDSSNEKLFFGSGTQLSVL.

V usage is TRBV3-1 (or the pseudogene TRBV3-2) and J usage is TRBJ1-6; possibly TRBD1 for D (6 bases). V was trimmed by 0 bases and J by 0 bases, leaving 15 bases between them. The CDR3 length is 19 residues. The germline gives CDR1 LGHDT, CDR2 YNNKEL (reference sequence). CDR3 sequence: CASSQELGQGISYNSPLHF. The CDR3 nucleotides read TGTGCCAGCAGCCAAGAATTGGGCCAGGGGATCTCCTATAATTCACCCCTCCACTTT.

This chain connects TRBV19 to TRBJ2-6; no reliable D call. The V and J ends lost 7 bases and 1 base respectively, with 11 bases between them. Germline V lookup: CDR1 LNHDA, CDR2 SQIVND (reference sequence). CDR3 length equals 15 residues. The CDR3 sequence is CASNPTGSGANVLTF. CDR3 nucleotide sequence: TGTGCCAGTAATCCCACCGGTTCTGGGGCCAACGTCCTGACTTTC.

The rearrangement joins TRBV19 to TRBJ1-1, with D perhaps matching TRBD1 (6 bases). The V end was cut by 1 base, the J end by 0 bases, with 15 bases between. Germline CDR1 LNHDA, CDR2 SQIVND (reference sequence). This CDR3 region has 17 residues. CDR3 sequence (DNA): TGTGCCAGTAGTATAGGCGTCTACCAGGGGATGAACACTGAAGCTTTCTTT. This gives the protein CASSIGVYQGMNTEAFF.

Written as DNA, the CDR3 is TGTGCCAGCAGTGAAGCGGAATCACAGGGTAACACCTTC. Translated, it gives CASSEAESQGNTF. This rearrangement joins TRBV2 to TRBJ1-2; D possibly corresponds to TRBD1 (6 bases). CDR1 SNHLY and CDR2 FYNNEI come from the germline V gene. Trimming left V 0 bases short and J 12 bases short, with 14 bases between. This CDR3 is 13 amino acids long. Combining the CDR3 with reference TRBV2 and TRBJ1-2 gives the whole variable domain EPEVTQTPSHQVTQMGQEVILRCVPISNHLYFYWYRQILGQKVEFLVSFYNNEISEKSEIFDDQFSVERPDGSNFTLKIRSTKLEDSAMYFCASSEAESQGNTFGSGTRLTVV.

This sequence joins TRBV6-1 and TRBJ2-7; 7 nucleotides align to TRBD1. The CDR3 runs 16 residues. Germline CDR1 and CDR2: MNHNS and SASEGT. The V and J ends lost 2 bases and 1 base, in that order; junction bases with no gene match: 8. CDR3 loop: CASSEPRGLASYEQYF. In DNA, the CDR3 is TGTGCCAGCAGTGAACCGAGGGGGCTTGCGTCCTACGAGCAGTACTTC.

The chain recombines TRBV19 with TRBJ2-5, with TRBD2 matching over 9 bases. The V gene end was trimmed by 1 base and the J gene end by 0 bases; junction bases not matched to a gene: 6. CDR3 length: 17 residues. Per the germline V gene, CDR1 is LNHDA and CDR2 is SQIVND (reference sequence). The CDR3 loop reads CASSIGLAGMYQETQYF. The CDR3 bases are TGTGCCAGTAGTATAGGTCTAGCGGGGATGTACCAAGAGACCCAGTACTTC.

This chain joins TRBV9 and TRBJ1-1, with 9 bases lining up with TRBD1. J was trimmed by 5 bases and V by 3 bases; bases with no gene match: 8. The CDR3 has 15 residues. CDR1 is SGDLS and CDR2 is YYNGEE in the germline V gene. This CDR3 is CASSEGDRVLTEAFF. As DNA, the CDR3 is TGTGCCAGCAGCGAGGGGGACAGGGTGTTAACTGAAGCTTTCTTT.

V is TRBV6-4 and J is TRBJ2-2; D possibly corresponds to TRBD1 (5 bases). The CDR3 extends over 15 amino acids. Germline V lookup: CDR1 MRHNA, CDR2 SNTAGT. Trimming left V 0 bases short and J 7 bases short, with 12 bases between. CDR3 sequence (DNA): TGTGCCAGCAGTGACTCCCCAGGGATCGGCGGGGAGCTGTTTTTT. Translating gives CASSDSPGIGGELFF.

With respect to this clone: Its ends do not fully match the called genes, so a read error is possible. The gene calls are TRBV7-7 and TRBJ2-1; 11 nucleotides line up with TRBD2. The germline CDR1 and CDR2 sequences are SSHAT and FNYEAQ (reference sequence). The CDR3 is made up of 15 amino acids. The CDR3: CASSKIAGGHNEQFF. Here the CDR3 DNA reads TGTGCTAGCAGCAAGATAGCGGGGGGGCATAATGAGCAGTTCTTC.

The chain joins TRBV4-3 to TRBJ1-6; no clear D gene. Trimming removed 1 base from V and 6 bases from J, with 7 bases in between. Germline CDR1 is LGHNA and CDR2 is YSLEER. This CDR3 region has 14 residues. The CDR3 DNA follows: TGCGCCAGCAGCCAAGCCCTCCCTAATTCACCCCTCCACTTT. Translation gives CASSQALPNSPLHF.

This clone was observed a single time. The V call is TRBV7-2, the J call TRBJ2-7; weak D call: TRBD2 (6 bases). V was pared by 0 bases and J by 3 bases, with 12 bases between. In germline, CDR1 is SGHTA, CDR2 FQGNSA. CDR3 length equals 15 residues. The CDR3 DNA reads TGTGCCAGCAGCTTAGCCCCAGGAGGGCTCTACGAGCAGTACTTC. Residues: CASSLAPGGLYEQYF.

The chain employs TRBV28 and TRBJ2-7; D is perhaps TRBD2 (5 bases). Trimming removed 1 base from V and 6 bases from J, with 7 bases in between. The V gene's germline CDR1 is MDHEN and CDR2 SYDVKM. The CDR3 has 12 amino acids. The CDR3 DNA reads TGTGCCAGCAGTTTATCGGAGGTCGAGCAGTACTTC. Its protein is CASSLSEVEQYF.

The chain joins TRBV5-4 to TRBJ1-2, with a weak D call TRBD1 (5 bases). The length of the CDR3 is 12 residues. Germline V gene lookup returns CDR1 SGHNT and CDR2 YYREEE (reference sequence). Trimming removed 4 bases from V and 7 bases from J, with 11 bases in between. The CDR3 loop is CASSIDSFGYTF. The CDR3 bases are TGTGCCAGCAGCATCGACAGCTTTGGCTACACCTTC.

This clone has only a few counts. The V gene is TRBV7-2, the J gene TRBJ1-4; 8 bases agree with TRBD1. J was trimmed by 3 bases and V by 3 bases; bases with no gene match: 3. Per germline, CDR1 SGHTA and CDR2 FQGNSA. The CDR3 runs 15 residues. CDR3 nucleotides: TGTGCCAGCAGCTTGGGGACAGGCCCTAATGAAAAACTGTTTTTT. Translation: CASSLGTGPNEKLFF.

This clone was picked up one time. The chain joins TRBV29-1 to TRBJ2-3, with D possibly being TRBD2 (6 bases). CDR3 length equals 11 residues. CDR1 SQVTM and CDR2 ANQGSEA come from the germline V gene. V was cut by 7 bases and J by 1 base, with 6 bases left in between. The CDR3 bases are TGCAGCGCTAGCGGCACAGATACGCAGTATTTT. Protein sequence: CSASGTDTQYF.

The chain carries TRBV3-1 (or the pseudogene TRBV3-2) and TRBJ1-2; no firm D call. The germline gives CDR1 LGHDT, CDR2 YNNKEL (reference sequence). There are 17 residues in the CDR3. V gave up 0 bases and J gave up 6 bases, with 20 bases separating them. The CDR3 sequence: CASSQDLARRIKDGYTF. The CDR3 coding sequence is TGTGCCAGCAGCCAAGATCTAGCACGTCGCATTAAAGATGGCTACACCTTC.

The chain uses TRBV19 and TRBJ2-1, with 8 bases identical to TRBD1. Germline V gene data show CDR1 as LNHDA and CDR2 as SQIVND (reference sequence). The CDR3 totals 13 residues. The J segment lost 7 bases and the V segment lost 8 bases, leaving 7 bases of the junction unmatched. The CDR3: CASRGQGWNEQFF. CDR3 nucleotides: TGTGCCAGTCGAGGACAGGGTTGGAATGAGCAGTTCTTC.